Described below is a single T cell receptor (beta chain) sequence and its context. The antigen is unknown. These data come from a study of CXCR3-negative and CXCR3-positive naive CD8 T cells. A CD45RO-CCR7+CD27+CD95- profile was what naive CD8+ T cells displayed. Via 5' RACE with UMI labels, TRB cDNA libraries were prepared. With the 5' RACE reads reprocessed, TCRdb shows one record per CDR3 protein and no DNA. The listing contains tens of thousands of distinct CDR3 sequences. Findings and caveats of the study: In naive cells, CXCR3-negative and CXCR3-positive subsets had similar TRBV-TRBJ usage; memory cells differed.

CDR1 and CDR2 (germline): SGHAT, FQNNGV. The CDR3 length is 15 residues. V is TRBV11-2 and J is TRBJ2-3; TCRdb names TRBD2, which stays unverified in the absence of DNA. Material: naive CXCR3- CD8+ T cells from blood. The subset here: CD45RO-CCR7+CD27+CD95- naive CD8+ T cells lacking CXCR3 (TNR3-). The TCR sequence derives from a human donor in good health. Some clones in this sample may be carry-over from other donors' samples. CDR3 in amino acids: CASSFSGGSGDTQYF.